This T cell receptor beta chain was identified during a study of blood T cell repertoires in COVID-19. The cohort comprised adults aged roughly 18 to 95 years residing in approximately 25 US areas. Sequencing used immunoSEQ multiplex PCR; TCRdb keeps in-frame clones, though not all of them. The table includes 300,000 to 400,000 clones, roughly 90% detected once. CDR3 length: 16 amino acids. Germline V CDR1 and CDR2: SNHLY, FYNNEI. Trimming cost V 5 bases and J 0 bases; bases outside gene matches: 7. This rearrangement joins TRBV2 to TRBJ1-3; 7 positions agree with TRBD1. The receptor was isolated from a woman aged 25 to 39 with acute COVID-19. Source material: PBMCs or T cells enriched from blood (not recorded which). CDR3 sequence (DNA): TGTGCCAGCAGTTTACAGGGGCACCTCTCTGGAAACACCATATATTTT. This codes for CASSLQGHLSGNTIYF.